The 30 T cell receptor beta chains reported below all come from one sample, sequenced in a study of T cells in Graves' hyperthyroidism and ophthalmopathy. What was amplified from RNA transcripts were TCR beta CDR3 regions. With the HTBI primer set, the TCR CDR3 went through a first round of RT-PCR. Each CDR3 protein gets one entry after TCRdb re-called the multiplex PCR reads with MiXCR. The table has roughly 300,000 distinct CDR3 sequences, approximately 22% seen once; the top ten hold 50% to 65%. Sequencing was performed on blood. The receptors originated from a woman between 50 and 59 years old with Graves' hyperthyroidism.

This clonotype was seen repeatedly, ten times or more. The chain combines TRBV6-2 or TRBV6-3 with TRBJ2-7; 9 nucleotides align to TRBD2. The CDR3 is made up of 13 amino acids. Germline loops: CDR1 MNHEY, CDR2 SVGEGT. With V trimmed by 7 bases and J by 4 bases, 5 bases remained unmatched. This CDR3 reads CASKSGGPYEQYF. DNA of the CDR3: TGTGCCAGCAAGAGCGGGGGGCCATACGAGCAGTACTTC.

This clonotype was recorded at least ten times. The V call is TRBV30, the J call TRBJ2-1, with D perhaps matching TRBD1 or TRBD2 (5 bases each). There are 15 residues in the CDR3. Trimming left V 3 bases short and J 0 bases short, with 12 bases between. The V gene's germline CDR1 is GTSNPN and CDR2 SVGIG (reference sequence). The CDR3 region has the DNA TGTGCCTGGAGACCCGGGACGAGCTCCTACAATGAGCAGTTCTTC. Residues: CAWRPGTSSYNEQFF. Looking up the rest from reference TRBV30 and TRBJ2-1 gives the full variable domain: SQTIHQWPATLVQPVGSPLSLECTVEGTSNPNLYWYRQAAGRGLQLLFYSVGIGQISSEVPQNLSASRPQDRQFILSSKKLLLSDSGFYLCAWRPGTSSYNEQFFGPGTRLTVL.

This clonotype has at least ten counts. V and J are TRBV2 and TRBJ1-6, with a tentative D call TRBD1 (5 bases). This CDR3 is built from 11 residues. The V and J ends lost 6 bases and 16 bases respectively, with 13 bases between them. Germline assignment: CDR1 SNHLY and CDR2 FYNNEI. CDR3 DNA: TGTGCCAGCAGCGATTACAGGCAACTCCACTTT. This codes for CASSDYRQLHF.

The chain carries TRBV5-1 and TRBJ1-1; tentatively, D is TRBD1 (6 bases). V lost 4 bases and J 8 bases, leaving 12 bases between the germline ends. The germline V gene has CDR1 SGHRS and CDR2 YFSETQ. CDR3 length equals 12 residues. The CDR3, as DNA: TGCGCCAGCAGCGTACAGGGCGGCGAAGCTTTCTTT. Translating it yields CASSVQGGEAFF.

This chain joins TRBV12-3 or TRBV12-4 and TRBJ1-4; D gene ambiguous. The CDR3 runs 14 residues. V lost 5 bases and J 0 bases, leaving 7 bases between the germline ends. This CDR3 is CASSISPTNEKLFF. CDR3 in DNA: TGTGCCAGCAGTATAAGTCCAACTAATGAAAAACTGTTTTTT.

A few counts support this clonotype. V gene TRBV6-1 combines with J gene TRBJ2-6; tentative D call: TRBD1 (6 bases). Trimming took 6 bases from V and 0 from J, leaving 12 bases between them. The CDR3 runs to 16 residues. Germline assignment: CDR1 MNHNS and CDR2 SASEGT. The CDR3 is CASRHGTSSGANVLTF. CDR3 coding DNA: TGTGCCAGCAGACACGGGACAAGCTCTGGGGCCAACGTCCTGACTTTC.

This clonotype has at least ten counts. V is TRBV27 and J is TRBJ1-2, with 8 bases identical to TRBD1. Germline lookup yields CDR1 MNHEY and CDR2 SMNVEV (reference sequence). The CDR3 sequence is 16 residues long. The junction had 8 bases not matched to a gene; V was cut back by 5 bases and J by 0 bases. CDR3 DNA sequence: TGTGCCAGCAGTCTAGGACAGGGTAGGACTAACTATGGCTACACCTTC. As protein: CASSLGQGRTNYGYTF.

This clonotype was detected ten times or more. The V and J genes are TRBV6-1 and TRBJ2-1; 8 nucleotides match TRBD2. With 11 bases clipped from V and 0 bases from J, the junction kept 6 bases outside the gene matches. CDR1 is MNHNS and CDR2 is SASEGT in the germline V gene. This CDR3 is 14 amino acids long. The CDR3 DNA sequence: TGTGCCTCCCGGGGGGGGAGCTCCTACAATGAGCAGTTCTTC. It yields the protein CASRGGSSYNEQFF.

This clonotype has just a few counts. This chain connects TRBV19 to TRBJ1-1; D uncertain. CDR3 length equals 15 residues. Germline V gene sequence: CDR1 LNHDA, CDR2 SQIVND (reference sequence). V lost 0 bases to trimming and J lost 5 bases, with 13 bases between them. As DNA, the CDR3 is TGTGCCAGTAGTATAGATCACATCTTGGGGACTGAAGCTTTCTTT. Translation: CASSIDHILGTEAFF.

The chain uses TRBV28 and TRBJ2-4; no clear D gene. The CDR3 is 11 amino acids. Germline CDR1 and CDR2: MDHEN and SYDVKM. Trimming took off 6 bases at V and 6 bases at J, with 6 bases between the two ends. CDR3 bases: TGTGCCAGCAGGATTGGAAACATTCAGTACTTC. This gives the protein CASRIGNIQYF.

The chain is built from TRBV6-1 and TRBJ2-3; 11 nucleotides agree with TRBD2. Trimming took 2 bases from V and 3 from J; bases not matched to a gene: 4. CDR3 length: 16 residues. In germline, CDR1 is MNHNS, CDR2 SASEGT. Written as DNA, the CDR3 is TGTGCCAGCAGTGAAATGACTAGCGGGACGACAGATACGCAGTATTTT. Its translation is CASSEMTSGTTDTQYF.

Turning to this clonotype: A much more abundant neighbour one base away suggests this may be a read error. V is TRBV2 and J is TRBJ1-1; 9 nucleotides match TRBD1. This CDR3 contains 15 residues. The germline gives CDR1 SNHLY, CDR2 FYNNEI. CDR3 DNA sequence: TGTGCCAACAGTGCCACGGGACAGGGTTCGACTGAAGCTTTCTTT. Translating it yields CANSATGQGSTEAFF.

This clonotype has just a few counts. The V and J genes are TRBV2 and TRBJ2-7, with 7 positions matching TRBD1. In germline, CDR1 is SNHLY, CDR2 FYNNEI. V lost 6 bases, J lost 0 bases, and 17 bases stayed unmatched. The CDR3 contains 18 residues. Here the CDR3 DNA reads TGTGCCAGCAGCTGGCGTAGGTCAAACAGGGGCCTCTCCTACGAGCAGTACTTC. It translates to CASSWRRSNRGLSYEQYF.

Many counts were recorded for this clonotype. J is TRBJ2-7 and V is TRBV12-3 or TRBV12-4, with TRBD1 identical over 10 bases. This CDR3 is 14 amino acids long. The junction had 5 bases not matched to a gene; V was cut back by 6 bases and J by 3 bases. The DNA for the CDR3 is TGTGCCAGCAGCGTGACAGGGGGCGGCTACGAGCAGTACTTC. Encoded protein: CASSVTGGGYEQYF.

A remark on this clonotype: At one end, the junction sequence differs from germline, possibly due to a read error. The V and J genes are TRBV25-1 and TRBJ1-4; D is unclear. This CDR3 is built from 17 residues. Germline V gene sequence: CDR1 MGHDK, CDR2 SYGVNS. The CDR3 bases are TGTGACAGCAGTGCTTCGGGATCGTTGACCCTAAATGAAAAACTGTTTTTT. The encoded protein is CDSSASGSLTLNEKLFF.

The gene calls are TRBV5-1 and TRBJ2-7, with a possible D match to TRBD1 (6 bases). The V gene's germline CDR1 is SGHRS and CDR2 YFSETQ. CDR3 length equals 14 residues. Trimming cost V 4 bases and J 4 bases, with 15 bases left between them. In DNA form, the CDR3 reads TGCGCCAGCAGCCAGGAAAACAGGGTATACGAGCAGTACTTC. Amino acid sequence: CASSQENRVYEQYF.

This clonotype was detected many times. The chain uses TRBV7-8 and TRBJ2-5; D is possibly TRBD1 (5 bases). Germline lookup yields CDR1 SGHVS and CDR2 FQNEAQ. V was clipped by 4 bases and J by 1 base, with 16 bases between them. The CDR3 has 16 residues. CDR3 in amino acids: CASSSMDTFLQETQYF. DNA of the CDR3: TGTGCCAGCAGCTCTATGGACACGTTTCTCCAAGAGACCCAGTACTTC.

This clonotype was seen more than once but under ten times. The CDR3 DNA reads TGTGCCAGTAGTCCATCCGGGACACCCAATCAGCCCCAGCATTTT. Translating it yields CASSPSGTPNQPQHF. This chain links TRBV19 with TRBJ1-5; tentative D call: TRBD1 (6 bases). There are 15 residues in the CDR3. Looked up from germline, CDR1 is LNHDA and CDR2 is SQIVND (reference sequence). Trimming took off 5 bases at V and 3 bases at J, with 14 bases between the two ends.

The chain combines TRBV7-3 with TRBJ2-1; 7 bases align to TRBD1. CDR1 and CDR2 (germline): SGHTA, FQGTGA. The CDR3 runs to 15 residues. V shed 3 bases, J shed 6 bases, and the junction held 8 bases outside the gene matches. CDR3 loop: CASSLYEGARNEQFF. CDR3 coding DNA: TGTGCCAGCAGCTTGTATGAGGGGGCGCGCAATGAGCAGTTCTTC.

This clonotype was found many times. The CDR3 here is CASRAHSPPYEQYF. In DNA form, the CDR3 reads TGTGCCAGCAGAGCTCACTCCCCACCTTACGAGCAGTACTTC. The genes are TRBV7-9 and TRBJ2-7; D unresolved. The germline V gene has CDR1 SEHNR and CDR2 FQNEAQ (reference sequence). This CDR3 comprises 14 residues. Trimming took 6 bases from V and 4 from J, leaving 16 bases between them.

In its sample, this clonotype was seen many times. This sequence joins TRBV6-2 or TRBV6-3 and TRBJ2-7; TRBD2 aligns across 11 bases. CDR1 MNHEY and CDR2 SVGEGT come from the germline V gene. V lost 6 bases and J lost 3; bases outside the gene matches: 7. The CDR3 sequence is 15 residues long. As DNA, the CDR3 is TGTGCCAGCAGCGCCTCACTAGCGGGAGTCTACGAGCAGTACTTC. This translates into CASSASLAGVYEQYF.

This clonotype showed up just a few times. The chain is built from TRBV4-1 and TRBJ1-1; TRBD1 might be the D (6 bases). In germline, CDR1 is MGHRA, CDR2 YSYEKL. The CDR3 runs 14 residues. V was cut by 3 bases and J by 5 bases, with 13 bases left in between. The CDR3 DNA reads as TGCGCCAGCAGCCAGGTTACAGGGAGAACTGAAGCTTTCTTT. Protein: CASSQVTGRTEAFF.

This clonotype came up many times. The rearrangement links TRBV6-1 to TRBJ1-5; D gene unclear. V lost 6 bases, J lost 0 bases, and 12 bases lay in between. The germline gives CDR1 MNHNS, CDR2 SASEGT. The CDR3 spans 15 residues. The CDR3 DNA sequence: TGTGCCAGCAGGGACTGGGCGGATAGCAATCAGCCCCAGCATTTT. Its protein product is CASRDWADSNQPQHF.

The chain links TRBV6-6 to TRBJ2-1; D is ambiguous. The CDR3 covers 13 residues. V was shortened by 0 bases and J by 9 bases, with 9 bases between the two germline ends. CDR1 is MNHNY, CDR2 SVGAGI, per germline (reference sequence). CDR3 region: CASSYSQGSEQFF. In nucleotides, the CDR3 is TGTGCCAGCAGTTACTCCCAAGGCAGTGAGCAGTTCTTC.

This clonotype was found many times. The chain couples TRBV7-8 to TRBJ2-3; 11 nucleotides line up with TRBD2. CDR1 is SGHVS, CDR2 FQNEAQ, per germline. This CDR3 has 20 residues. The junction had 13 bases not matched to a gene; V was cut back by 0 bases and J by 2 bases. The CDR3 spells CASSLAIFPGLAADTDTQYF. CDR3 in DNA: TGTGCCAGCAGCTTAGCCATATTTCCGGGACTAGCGGCCGACACAGATACGCAGTATTTT.

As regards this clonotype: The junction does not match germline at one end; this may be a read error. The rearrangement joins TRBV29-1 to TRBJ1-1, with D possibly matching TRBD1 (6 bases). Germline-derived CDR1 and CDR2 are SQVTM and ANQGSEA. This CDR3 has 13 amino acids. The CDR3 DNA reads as TGCAGCGTTGGGGGGGGTGGGGACACTGAAACTTTCTTT. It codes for CSVGGGGDTETFF.

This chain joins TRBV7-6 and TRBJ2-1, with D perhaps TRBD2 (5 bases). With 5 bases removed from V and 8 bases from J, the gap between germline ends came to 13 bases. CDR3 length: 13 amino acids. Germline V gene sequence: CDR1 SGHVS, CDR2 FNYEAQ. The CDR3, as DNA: TGTGCCAGCAGCCCAACTAGTTGGGATGAGCAGTTCTTC. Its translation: CASSPTSWDEQFF.

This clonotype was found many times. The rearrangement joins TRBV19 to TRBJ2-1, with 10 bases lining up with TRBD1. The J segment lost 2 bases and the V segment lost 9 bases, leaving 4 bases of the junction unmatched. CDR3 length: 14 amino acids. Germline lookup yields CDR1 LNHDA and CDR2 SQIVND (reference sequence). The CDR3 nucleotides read TGTGCCAGCTCCGGGACAGGGGCCTACAATGAGCAGTTCTTC. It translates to CASSGTGAYNEQFF.

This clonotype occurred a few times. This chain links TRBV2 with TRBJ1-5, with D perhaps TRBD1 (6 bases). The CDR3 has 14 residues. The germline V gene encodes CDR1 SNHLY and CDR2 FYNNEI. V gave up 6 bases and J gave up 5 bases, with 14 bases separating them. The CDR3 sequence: CASSPGDGDQPQHF. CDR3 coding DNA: TGTGCCAGCAGCCCAGGGGATGGAGATCAGCCCCAGCATTTT. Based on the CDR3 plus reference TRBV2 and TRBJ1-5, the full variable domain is EPEVTQTPSHQVTQMGQEVILRCVPISNHLYFYWYRQILGQKVEFLVSFYNNEISEKSEIFDDQFSVERPDGSNFTLKIRSTKLEDSAMYFCASSPGDGDQPQHFGDGTRLSIL.

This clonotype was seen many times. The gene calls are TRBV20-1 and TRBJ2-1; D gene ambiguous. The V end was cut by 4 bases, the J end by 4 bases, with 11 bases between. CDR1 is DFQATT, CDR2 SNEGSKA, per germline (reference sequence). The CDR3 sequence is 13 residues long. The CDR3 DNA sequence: TGCAGTGCTATAGGCAGCTTTTACAATGAGCAGTTCTTC. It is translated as CSAIGSFYNEQFF.